This TCR beta chain was sequenced during a study of a mutant IDH1 vaccine in newly diagnosed glioma. Overall study context: The therapy given earlier, which was standard therapy, consisted of radiotherapy, temozolomide, or both, and most of the patients received both.

This CDR3 comprises 16 residues. Germline CDR1 is SGHDN and CDR2 is FVKESK. Trimming stripped 2 bases from V and 7 bases from J, with 20 bases between. The assay was immunoSEQ multiplex PCR, and TCRdb's table has in-frame clones only and misses some. The data contain fewer than 150,000 clones, around 90% of them singletons. The time point here: week 11, during vaccination. Topical imiquimod was applied with each vaccine dose, which held 300 ug of mutant IDH1 20-mer peptide. A note on this clone: Its matching antigen is unknown.

The sequencing here drew on PBMCs, taken from a glioma patient whose treatment included an IDH1 peptide vaccine. The rearrangement joins TRBV14 to TRBJ2-5, with D maybe TRBD2 (5 bases). The clonotype comes from a woman between 45 and 60 years old with glioma. The CDR3: CASSQWTASPLGTQYF. For the CDR3, the DNA is TGTGCCAGCAGCCAATGGACTGCAAGTCCCCTGGGGACCCAGTACTTC. The entire variable domain, with the rest obtained from reference TRBV14 and TRBJ2-5, is as follows: EAGVTQFPSHSVIEKGQTVTLRCDPISGHDNLYWYRRVMGKEIKFLLHFVKESKQDESGMPNNRFLAERTGGTYSTLKVQPAELEDSGVYFCASSQWTASPLGTQYFGPGTRLLVL.